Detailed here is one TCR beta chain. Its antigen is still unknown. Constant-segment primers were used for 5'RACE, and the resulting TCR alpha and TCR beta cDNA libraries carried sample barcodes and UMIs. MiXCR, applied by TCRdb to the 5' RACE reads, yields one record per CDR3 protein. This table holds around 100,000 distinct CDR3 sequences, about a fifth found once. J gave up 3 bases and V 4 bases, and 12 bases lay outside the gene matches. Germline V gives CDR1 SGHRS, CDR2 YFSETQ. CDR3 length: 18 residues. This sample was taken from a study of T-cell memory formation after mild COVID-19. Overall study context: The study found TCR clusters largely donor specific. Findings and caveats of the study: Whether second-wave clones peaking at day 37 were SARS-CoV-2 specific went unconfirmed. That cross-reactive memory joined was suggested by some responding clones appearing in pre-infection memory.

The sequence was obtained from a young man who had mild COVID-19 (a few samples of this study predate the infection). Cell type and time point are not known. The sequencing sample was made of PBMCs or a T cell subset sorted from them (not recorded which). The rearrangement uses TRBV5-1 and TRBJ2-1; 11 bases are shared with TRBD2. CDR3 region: CASSLPLAGGTNYNEQFF. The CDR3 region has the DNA TGCGCCAGCAGCCTCCCGCTAGCGGGGGGAACCAACTACAATGAGCAGTTCTTC.